One and the same sample provided the 23 T cell receptor beta chains below, sequenced in a study of blood T cells in healthy people across ages. A second PCR of 7 to 11 cycles used a sample-barcoded 5' primer and a J-beta primer mix. TCRdb fed the 5' RACE reads into MiXCR, producing one record per CDR3 protein. The data show over 600,000 distinct CDR3 sequences, roughly three fifths seen once. The specimen was blood. The receptors derive from a man in his forties in good health.

The CDR3 DNA is TGTGCCAGCAGCTACCGGGACAGGGGAGTCTATGGCTACACCTTC. It translates to CASSYRDRGVYGYTF. The chain links TRBV28 to TRBJ1-2, with 10 bases matching TRBD1. The germline gives CDR1 MDHEN, CDR2 SYDVKM. The ends lost 6 bases at V and 4 bases at J; junction bases unmatched: 8. This CDR3 has 15 amino acids.

The chain is built from TRBV12-3 or TRBV12-4 and TRBJ1-2; 10 bases agree with TRBD1. This CDR3 is 14 amino acids long. V lost 1 base and J lost 10; bases outside the gene matches: 6. In nucleotides, the CDR3 is TGTGCCAGCAGTTTAGTCGGACAGGGGGTCGACTACACCTTC. Protein product: CASSLVGQGVDYTF.

This rearrangement joins TRBV12-3 or TRBV12-4 to TRBJ1-5; D is unclear. Trimming left V 5 bases short and J 3 bases short, with 14 bases between. The length of the CDR3 is 15 residues. The CDR3 nucleotides read TGTGCCAGCAGTCCAGGAAGGCAGTACAATCAGCCCCAGCATTTT. Translation gives CASSPGRQYNQPQHF.

J is TRBJ1-5 and V is TRBV5-5; D gene unclear. The CDR3 is 15 residues long. Germline V lookup: CDR1 SGHKS, CDR2 YYEKEE (reference sequence). Trimming pared 5 bases from V and 1 base from J, leaving 13 bases between. In nucleotides, the CDR3 is TGTGCCAGCAGTTTTGACCCAAGCAGCAATCAGCCCCAGCATTTT. This encodes CASSFDPSSNQPQHF.

The rearrangement uses TRBV14 and TRBJ1-2, with D unresolved. Germline V lookup: CDR1 SGHDN, CDR2 FVKESK. V lost 0 bases to trimming and J lost 6 bases, with 14 bases between them. The CDR3 length is 15 residues. CDR3 nucleotide sequence: TGTGCCAGCAGCCAAGATGGAATTGTGAGGCATGGCTACACCTTC. Amino acid sequence: CASSQDGIVRHGYTF.

The V gene is TRBV7-9, the J gene TRBJ2-7; 9 nucleotides line up with TRBD1. Per germline, CDR1 SEHNR and CDR2 FQNEAQ (reference sequence). V lost 5 bases to trimming and J lost 6 bases; unmatched junction nucleotides: 8. The length of the CDR3 is 14 residues. CDR3 DNA sequence: TGTGCCAGCAGCCCCGGGGACAGGGTAATCGAGCAGTACTTC. Protein product: CASSPGDRVIEQYF.

The chain carries TRBV4-2 and TRBJ2-7; TRBD1 aligns across 7 bases. CDR3 length equals 17 residues. Germline trimming cut 1 base from V and 1 base from J; bases unmatched to any gene: 10. Germline V gives CDR1 LGHNA, CDR2 YNFKEQ. CDR3 protein: CASSQGQGPRRSYEQYF. For the CDR3, the DNA is TGTGCCAGCAGCCAAGGACAGGGCCCTCGGAGATCCTACGAGCAGTACTTC.

The chain combines TRBV20-1 with TRBJ2-1; 8 bases line up with TRBD1. V lost 0 bases, J lost 4 bases, and 5 bases stayed unmatched. Germline-derived CDR1 and CDR2 are DFQATT and SNEGSKA (reference sequence). This CDR3 comprises 15 residues. The CDR3 loop reads CSARDLDRDYNEQFF. The CDR3 coding sequence is TGCAGTGCTAGAGACTTGGACAGGGATTACAATGAGCAGTTCTTC.

This sequence joins TRBV7-9 and TRBJ2-5; 7 nucleotides match TRBD2. CDR1 is SEHNR and CDR2 is FQNEAQ in the germline V gene (reference sequence). J was trimmed by 0 bases and V by 5 bases; bases with no gene match: 9. The CDR3 runs to 16 residues. The CDR3 sequence: CASSVRAGPNQETQYF. As DNA, the CDR3 is TGTGCCAGCAGCGTACGAGCGGGGCCGAACCAAGAGACCCAGTACTTC.

Note on this clonotype: The junction departs from germline at one end; a sequencing error may be responsible. The chain links TRBV20-1 to TRBJ2-3; TRBD2 aligns across 9 bases. Germline CDR1 DFQATT, CDR2 SNEGSKA (reference sequence). The CDR3 is 13 residues long. Here the CDR3 DNA reads TGCAGTCGGCGGGGGGGTGATCCAGATACGCGGTATTTT. Its protein product is CSRRGGDPDTRYF.

The chain recombines TRBV7-9 with TRBJ2-1, with a weak D call TRBD1 (5 bases). Trimming pared 6 bases from V and 0 bases from J, leaving 12 bases between. Germline assignment: CDR1 SEHNR and CDR2 FQNEAQ (reference sequence). CDR3 size: 15 residues. The CDR3 spells CASRQIRDSYNEQFF. As DNA, the CDR3 is TGTGCCAGCAGACAAATCAGGGACTCCTACAATGAGCAGTTCTTC.

There are a few counts of this clonotype. V is TRBV4-2 and J is TRBJ2-7, with TRBD1 identical over 9 bases. The germline CDR1 and CDR2 sequences are LGHNA and YNFKEQ. The CDR3 has 14 amino acids. The V segment lost 4 bases and the J segment 5 bases; nucleotides outside the gene matches: 6. The CDR3 DNA follows: TGTGCCAGCAGCCCTCGGGACAGGGCTGACGAGCAGTACTTC. It translates to CASSPRDRADEQYF.

The chain employs TRBV13 and TRBJ2-5, with D maybe TRBD2 (6 bases). Trimming removed 0 bases from V and 11 bases from J, with 16 bases in between. CDR3 length: 14 amino acids. Germline V gene data show CDR1 as PRHDT and CDR2 as FYEKMQ (reference sequence). CDR3 bases: TGTGCCAGCAGCTTAGGGGGGAGGCTTACTGAGCAGTACTTC. It translates to CASSLGGRLTEQYF.

This clonotype was recorded a few times. The chain is built from TRBV2 and TRBJ2-3; D gene unclear. The CDR3 sequence is 11 residues long. Trimming removed 9 bases at V and 2 bases at J, with 6 bases between. Germline V lookup: CDR1 SNHLY, CDR2 FYNNEI. In DNA form, the CDR3 reads TGTGCCAGACAGATCACAGATACGCAGTATTTT. This codes for CARQITDTQYF.

This clonotype was recorded a few times. The chain recombines TRBV5-1 with TRBJ2-3, with 9 bases aligning to TRBD2. This CDR3 comprises 16 residues. The germline V gene has CDR1 SGHRS and CDR2 YFSETQ. J gave up 2 bases and V 4 bases, and 8 bases lay outside the gene matches. In DNA form, the CDR3 reads TGCGCCAGCAGCCCTAGCGGGACAGAGTCCACAGATACGCAGTATTTT. Translating gives CASSPSGTESTDTQYF.

This clonotype was observed a single time. This chain connects TRBV29-1 to TRBJ1-1; D possibly corresponds to TRBD1 (6 bases). The length of the CDR3 is 13 residues. V lost 1 base and J lost 5, with 11 bases in between. Germline loops: CDR1 SQVTM, CDR2 ANQGSEA. The CDR3 DNA reads as TGCAGCGTTGAAGGAATCACAGGGACTGAAGCTTTCTTT. Amino acid sequence: CSVEGITGTEAFF.

This clonotype was seen a few times. The rearrangement uses TRBV5-1 and TRBJ1-1; a possible D gene is TRBD1 (5 bases). Germline V gene data show CDR1 as SGHRS and CDR2 as YFSETQ. Trimming pared 4 bases from V and 5 bases from J, leaving 15 bases between. The CDR3 length is 14 residues. CDR3 residues: CASSVRDGLTEAFF. DNA of the CDR3: TGCGCCAGCAGCGTCCGGGACGGACTAACTGAAGCTTTCTTT.

The chain couples TRBV11-2 to TRBJ2-3; 9 nucleotides line up with TRBD2. Germline V gives CDR1 SGHAT, CDR2 FQNNGV. V lost 2 bases, J lost 3 bases, and 21 bases stayed unmatched. The CDR3 loop spans 21 amino acids. CDR3 sequence reads: CASSLYFGGGRAVGRTDTQYF. Here the CDR3 DNA reads TGTGCCAGCAGCTTATATTTCGGAGGCGGGAGGGCCGTTGGGCGTACAGATACGCAGTATTTT.

This clonotype was seen a few times. The chain combines TRBV4-2 with TRBJ2-7; the D is unclear. Germline CDR1 and CDR2: LGHNA and YNFKEQ. V was cut by 1 base and J by 0 bases, with 13 bases left in between. The CDR3 extends over 16 amino acids. CDR3 protein: CASSQGRVSPSYEQYF. CDR3 coding DNA: TGTGCCAGCAGCCAAGGCCGGGTTAGTCCCTCCTACGAGCAGTACTTC.

This chain connects TRBV27 to TRBJ2-3; 9 nucleotides align to TRBD1. The CDR3 sequence is 18 residues long. V lost 5 bases, J lost 3 bases, and 15 bases stayed unmatched. Germline V gene data show CDR1 as MNHEY and CDR2 as SMNVEV (reference sequence). DNA of the CDR3: TGTGCCAGCAGTCACAACACAGGGGGCGACTGGAGGACAGATACGCAGTATTTT. Amino acid sequence: CASSHNTGGDWRTDTQYF.

CDR3 DNA: TGCAGTGCCTACCTCGGACAGTACGAGCAGTACTTC. It specifies CSAYLGQYEQYF. The V call is TRBV20-1, the J call TRBJ2-7; TRBD1 is a possible D gene (6 bases). The CDR3 is made up of 12 amino acids. Germline-derived CDR1 and CDR2 are DFQATT and SNEGSKA (reference sequence). The V gene lost 6 bases and the J gene lost 4 bases, with 13 bases spanning the gap.

This clonotype was observed many times. The CDR3: CSARDRLAASTDTQYF. CDR3 DNA: TGCAGTGCTAGAGATCGACTAGCGGCTAGCACAGATACGCAGTATTTT. The rearrangement links TRBV20-1 to TRBJ2-3, with TRBD2 matching over 9 bases. Germline loops: CDR1 DFQATT, CDR2 SNEGSKA (reference sequence). CDR3 size: 16 residues. J was trimmed by 0 bases and V by 0 bases; bases with no gene match: 4.

This clonotype showed up just once. The CDR3 sequence is CASSLVTGGLAKNIQYF. CDR3 coding DNA: TGTGCCAGCAGCTTAGTCACAGGGGGCTTGGCCAAAAACATTCAGTACTTC. V and J are TRBV11-3 and TRBJ2-4, with TRBD1 matching 9 bases. The germline V gene encodes CDR1 SGHNT and CDR2 YENEEA. V was clipped by 1 base and J by 1 base; unmatched bases: 5. The CDR3 sequence is 17 residues long.